This T cell receptor (beta chain) was sequenced for a study of blood T cell repertoires in COVID-19. Study-wide background: Sites in the United States, Italy and Spain provided acute and convalescent COVID-19 samples.

Original methodology: Amplifying reference gene primers gave estimates of nucleated cell counts. Produced via immunoSEQ multiplex PCR; TCRdb's table is partial and in-frame only. The V and J calls and clone size come from that table; D and trimming were worked out from the DNA. The data hold about 160,000 clones, with 85% observed a single time. The sample comprised peripheral blood. This TCR derives from a human donor with acute or convalescent COVID-19. The donor label of this sample is uncertain.

CDR3 coding DNA: TGTGCCAGCAGCCATAGAGGGACAGGGGGCAAAAACACCATATATTTT. It encodes CASSHRGTGGKNTIYF. V usage is TRBV7-9 and J usage is TRBJ1-3; TRBD1 aligns across 12 bases. The CDR3 is 16 residues long. V dropped 5 bases and J dropped 6; count of bases not matched to a gene: 8. Germline-derived CDR1 and CDR2 are SEHNR and FQNEAQ (reference sequence).